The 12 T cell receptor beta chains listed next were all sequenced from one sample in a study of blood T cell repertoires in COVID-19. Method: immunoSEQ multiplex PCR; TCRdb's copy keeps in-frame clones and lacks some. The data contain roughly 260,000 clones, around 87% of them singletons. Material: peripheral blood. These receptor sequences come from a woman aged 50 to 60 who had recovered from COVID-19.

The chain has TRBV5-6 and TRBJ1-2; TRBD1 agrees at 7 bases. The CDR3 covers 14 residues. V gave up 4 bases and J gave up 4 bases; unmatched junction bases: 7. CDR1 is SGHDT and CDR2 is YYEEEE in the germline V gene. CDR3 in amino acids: CASSGVDRSYGYTF. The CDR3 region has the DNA TGTGCCAGCAGCGGAGTGGACAGGTCCTATGGCTACACCTTC.

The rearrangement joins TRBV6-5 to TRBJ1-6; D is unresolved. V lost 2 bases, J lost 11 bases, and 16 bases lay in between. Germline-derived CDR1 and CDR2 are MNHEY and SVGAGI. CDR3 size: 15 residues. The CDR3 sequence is CASSYEAHRGTPLHF. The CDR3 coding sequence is TGTGCCAGCAGTTACGAGGCACACCGAGGGACACCCCTCCACTTT.

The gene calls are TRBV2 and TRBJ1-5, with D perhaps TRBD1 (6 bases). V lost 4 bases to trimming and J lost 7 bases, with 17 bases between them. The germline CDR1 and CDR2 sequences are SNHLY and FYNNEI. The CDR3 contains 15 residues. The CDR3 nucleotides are TGTGCCAGCAGTGCCAGCGGGGGGCTTCGGCAGCCCCAGCATTTT. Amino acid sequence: CASSASGGLRQPQHF.

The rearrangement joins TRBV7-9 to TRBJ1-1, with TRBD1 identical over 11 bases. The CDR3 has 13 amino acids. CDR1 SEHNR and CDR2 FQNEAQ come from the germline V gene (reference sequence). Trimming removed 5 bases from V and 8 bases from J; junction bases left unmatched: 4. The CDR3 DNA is TGTGCCAGCAGCGGGACAGGGGGAACAGAAGCTTTCTTT. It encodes CASSGTGGTEAFF. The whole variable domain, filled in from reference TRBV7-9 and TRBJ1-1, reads DTGVSQNPRHKITKRGQNVTFRCDPISEHNRLYWYRQTLGQGPEFLTYFQNEAQLEKSRLLSDRFSAERPKGSFSTLEIQRTEQGDSAMYLCASSGTGGTEAFFGQGTRLTVV.

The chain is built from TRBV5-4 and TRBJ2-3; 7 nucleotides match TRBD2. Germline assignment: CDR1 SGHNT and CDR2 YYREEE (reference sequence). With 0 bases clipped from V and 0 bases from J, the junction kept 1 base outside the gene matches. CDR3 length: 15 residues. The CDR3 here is CASSLGGSSTDTQYF. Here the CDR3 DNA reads TGTGCCAGCAGCTTGGGCGGGAGTAGCACAGATACGCAGTATTTT.

The DNA of the CDR3 is TGTGCCAGTAGTAGGAGAAATCAGCCCCAGCATTTT. The encoded protein is CASSRRNQPQHF. V is TRBV19 and J is TRBJ1-5; D remains unclear. Trimming took off 4 bases at V and 4 bases at J, with 5 bases between the two ends. The germline V gene has CDR1 LNHDA and CDR2 SQIVND (reference sequence). The CDR3 is 12 amino acids.

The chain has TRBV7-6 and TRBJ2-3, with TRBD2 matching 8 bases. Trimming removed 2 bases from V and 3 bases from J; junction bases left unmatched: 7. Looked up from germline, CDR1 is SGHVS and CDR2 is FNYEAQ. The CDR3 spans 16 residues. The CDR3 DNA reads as TGTGCCAGCAGCTTACGGGCTGGCGGGGGGACAGATACGCAGTATTTT. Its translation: CASSLRAGGGTDTQYF. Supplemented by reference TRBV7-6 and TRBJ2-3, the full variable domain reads GAGVSQSPRYKVTKRGQDVALRCDPISGHVSLYWYRQALGQGPEFLTYFNYEAQQDKSGLPNDRFSAERPEGSISTLTIQRTEQRDSAMYRCASSLRAGGGTDTQYFGPGTRLTVL.

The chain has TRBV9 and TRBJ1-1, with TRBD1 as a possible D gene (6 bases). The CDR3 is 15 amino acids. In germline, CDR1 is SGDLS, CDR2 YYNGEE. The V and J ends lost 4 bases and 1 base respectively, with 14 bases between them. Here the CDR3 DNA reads TGTGCCAGCAGCCTAGCGGGACAATCGAACACTGAAGCTTTCTTT. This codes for CASSLAGQSNTEAFF.

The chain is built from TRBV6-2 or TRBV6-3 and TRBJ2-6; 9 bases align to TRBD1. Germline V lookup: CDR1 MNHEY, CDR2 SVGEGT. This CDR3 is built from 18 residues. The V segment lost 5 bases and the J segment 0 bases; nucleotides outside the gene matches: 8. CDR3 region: CASSTQGALYSGANVLTF. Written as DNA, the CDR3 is TGTGCCAGCAGTACACAGGGGGCCCTGTACTCTGGGGCCAACGTCCTGACTTTC.

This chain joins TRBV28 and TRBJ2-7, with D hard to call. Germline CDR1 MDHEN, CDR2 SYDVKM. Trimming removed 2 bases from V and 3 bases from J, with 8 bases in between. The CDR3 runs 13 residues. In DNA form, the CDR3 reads TGTGCCAGCAGTTTAGGGCAGGTCTACGAGCAGTACTTC. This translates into CASSLGQVYEQYF.

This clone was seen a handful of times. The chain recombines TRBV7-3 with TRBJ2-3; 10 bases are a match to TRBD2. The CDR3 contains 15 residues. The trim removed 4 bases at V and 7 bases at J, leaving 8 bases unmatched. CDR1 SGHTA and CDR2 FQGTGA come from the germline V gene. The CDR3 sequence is CASSSSASGGHTQYF. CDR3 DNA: TGTGCCAGCAGCTCCTCGGCTAGCGGGGGACATACGCAGTATTTT.

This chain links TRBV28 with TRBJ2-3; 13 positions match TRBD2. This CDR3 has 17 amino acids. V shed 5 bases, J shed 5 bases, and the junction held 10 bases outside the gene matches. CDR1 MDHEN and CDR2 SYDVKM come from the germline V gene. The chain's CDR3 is CASSVILAGGTGDTQYF. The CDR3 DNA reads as TGTGCCAGCAGTGTGATACTAGCGGGGGGGACGGGAGATACGCAGTATTTT.